The 8 T cell receptor beta chains presented below share a single source sample, sequenced in a study of T cells in Graves' hyperthyroidism and ophthalmopathy. RNA transcripts yielded amplified TCR beta CDR3 regions. HTBI primers were used for first-round RT-PCR of the TCR CDR3. TCRdb analysed the multiplex PCR reads with MiXCR anew, one entry per CDR3 protein. The table has roughly 530,000 distinct CDR3 sequences, 17% seen once. The sample consisted of blood. The source of these receptors is a woman aged 18-30 years with Graves' ophthalmopathy.

This clonotype was detected a few times. V gene TRBV4-3 combines with J gene TRBJ2-1; TRBD2 is a possible D gene (5 bases). The CDR3 loop spans 14 amino acids. Trimming removed 0 bases at V and 4 bases at J, with 7 bases between. Germline V lookup: CDR1 LGHNA, CDR2 YSLEER. CDR3 amino acids: CASSQDTGYNEQFF. CDR3 DNA sequence: TGCGCCAGCAGCCAAGATACGGGGTACAATGAGCAGTTCTTC.

This clonotype has more than one count but fewer than ten. The genes are TRBV4-1 and TRBJ2-7; D not resolved. Germline lookup yields CDR1 MGHRA and CDR2 YSYEKL. Trimming left V 0 bases short and J 2 bases short, with 14 bases between. The CDR3 extends over 16 amino acids. The CDR3 sequence is CASSQDQSRSTYEQYF. As DNA, the CDR3 is TGCGCCAGCAGCCAAGATCAGTCCAGGAGCACCTACGAGCAGTACTTC.

This clonotype was picked up many times. The chain uses TRBV6-1 and TRBJ1-5, with unresolved D. Germline CDR1 is MNHNS and CDR2 is SASEGT. Trimming removed 8 bases at V and 3 bases at J, with 17 bases between. The CDR3 covers 15 residues. This CDR3 is CASCPLGWYNQPQHF. The CDR3 nucleotides read TGTGCCAGCTGCCCTCTCGGGTGGTACAATCAGCCCCAGCATTTT.

This clonotype appeared many times. The rearrangement joins TRBV10-3 to TRBJ2-7; tentatively, D is TRBD2 (5 bases). This CDR3 has 17 amino acids. Trimming took 0 bases from V and 5 from J, leaving 20 bases between them. The germline CDR1 and CDR2 sequences are ENHRY and SYGVKD. As DNA, the CDR3 is TGTGCCATCAGTGAGTCGAGGATCACTAGGTCGAATCACGAGCAGTACTTC. This gives the protein CAISESRITRSNHEQYF.

This clonotype was counted a few times. V gene TRBV5-1 combines with J gene TRBJ2-2; TRBD2 agrees at 13 bases. The length of the CDR3 is 17 residues. Germline CDR1 SGHRS, CDR2 YFSETQ. Trimming cost V 2 bases and J 7 bases; bases outside gene matches: 8. DNA for the CDR3: TGCGCCAGCAGCTTAGCCGGACTAGCGGGGGCCTACGGGGAGCTGTTTTTT. Its protein is CASSLAGLAGAYGELFF.

The J gene is TRBJ2-2, the V gene TRBV9; TRBD1 aligns across 10 bases. Germline CDR1 is SGDLS and CDR2 is YYNGEE. The trim removed 1 base at V and 7 bases at J, leaving 4 bases unmatched. CDR3 size: 15 residues. The CDR3 reads CASSVRDRGSGELFF. CDR3 bases: TGTGCCAGCAGCGTACGGGACAGGGGTAGCGGGGAGCTGTTTTTT.

This chain uses TRBV25-1 with TRBJ2-5, with 7 bases aligning to TRBD1. V dropped 4 bases and J dropped 3; count of bases not matched to a gene: 2. This CDR3 region has 13 residues. CDR1 is MGHDK and CDR2 is SYGVNS in the germline V gene. DNA for the CDR3: TGTGCCAGCAGTGGGGGGACAGAAGAGACCCAGTACTTC. Amino acids: CASSGGTEETQYF.

This clonotype was counted ten times or more. The chain uses TRBV5-6 and TRBJ2-1; 9 bases fit TRBD1. The CDR3 is 15 amino acids. Trimming removed 4 bases from V and 6 bases from J; junction bases left unmatched: 8. In germline, CDR1 is SGHDT, CDR2 YYEEEE. CDR3 sequence reads: CASSTGTGRGNEQFF. Written as DNA, the CDR3 is TGTGCCAGCAGCACAGGGACAGGGAGGGGCAATGAGCAGTTCTTC.